This T cell receptor (beta chain) is from a study of blood T cells in healthy people across ages (dated by TCRdb to about 2015). Background for the entire study: Template switching captured roughly one uniquely barcoded TCR beta cDNA molecule per two T cells in model experiments. Donors were grouped into four age groups: young (average roughly 15 years), middle-aged (39), aged (62) and long-lived (approximately 82). The study measured age-related changes in TCR beta repertoire diversity using deep sequencing normalized with unique cDNA molecular identifiers. The study analyzed two additional independent replicas of 1 million unique cDNA reads from the same blood draw for two donors, one aged 18 to 30 and one aged 80 or older. The paper's findings and limits, for the study overall: The CMV infection status of donors was not known, potentially confounding age-related changes in expanded clonotypes. Since profiling was done on bulk unsorted PBMCs, naive and antigen-experienced compartments could not be conclusively compared. Estimates of total diversity from one million sequenced T cells were regarded as lower bounds and underestimates. Compared with the aged group, more naive CD4+ T cells, fewer expanded clones and increased TCR diversity were shown by the long-lived group, suggesting age selection. As age increased, observed TCR beta diversity per million T cells dropped in a roughly linear way, and a significant reduction was already evident by age approximately 40. A strong correlation was found between observed TCR beta diversity and the percentage of naive T cells measured by flow cytometry.

The germline V gene encodes CDR1 MNHEY and CDR2 SMNVEV (reference sequence). The CDR3 covers 12 residues, taking in both the cysteine and the phenylalanine. The kept DNA is CDR3 alone, 36 bases in frame from the first base. Between the V and J ends, shortened by 2 bases and 6 bases respectively, the junction contains 7 bases. Library prep was done by 5' RACE. Data came from an Illumina HiSeq 2500. The second PCR ran for roughly 7 to 12 cycles and used a J-beta primer mix along with a sample-barcoded 5' primer. A unique molecular identifier was introduced onto each TCR beta cDNA molecule by a template-switch 5' adaptor carrying 12 random nucleotides. Each sample yielded at least 2.5 million CDR3-containing paired-end reads. All of the RNA was converted into first-strand cDNA using the Mint cDNA synthesis kit, with a TRBC-specific oligonucleotide serving as the primer. Following uracil-DNA glycosylase treatment, all cDNA underwent a first 18-cycle PCR with the universal primers M1SS and BC2_uni_R. The authors' pipeline ran thus. Each sample was normalized by randomly selecting 1 million high-quality reads, each carrying a distinct molecular identifier. Reads with shared molecular identifiers were discarded instead of being binned into consensus sequences. MiTCR, set to a Q25 quality threshold and the strictest error-elimination algorithm, was used for CDR3 identification, clonotype clustering and error correction. A nonparametric unseen species model with Euler transformation was used to estimate lower-bound total TCR beta diversity. The raw public reads went through TCRdb reprocessing: fastp at Q25, MiXCR clone calling, in-frame beta chains kept. Rows with a matching CDR3 protein are joined into one entry that keeps the most common DNA and genes. Clone size and V and J calls follow TCRdb, not the original study. This sample is represented by approximately 900,000 distinct CDR3 sequences; just under 30% of them were singletons. The ten largest account for roughly a tenth of the sample.

The donors were roughly 39 Caucasian individuals from Russia, aged roughly 6 to 90 years, who were systemically healthy. Approximately 9.3 milliliters of peripheral blood were drawn from each donor into EDTA-treated Vacutainer tubes. Ficoll-Paque density-gradient centrifugation was used to isolate PBMCs, with at least 7 million per sample. Total RNA, at least 6 micrograms per sample, was extracted from PBMCs with Trizol reagent. For every donor, an aliquot of PBMCs went through flow cytometry to measure the percentages of naive CD45RAhigh/CD27high T cells. A note on this clonotype: Its antigen is not yet known. Base-call qualities are not available, and no considerably larger clone is one nucleotide away.

These data were likewise used in another study, on T cells of mothers and their children. The second publication reports: Donors were nine systemically healthy Caucasian individuals: three mothers and their six children. cDNA synthesis consumed the entire amount of extracted RNA, loaded at around 1.5 ug RNA in each 15 ul reaction. In the second PCR, the M1S primer introduced both the sample barcodes and 2-4 random nucleotides. Over 9.5 million TCR beta CDR3 reads were obtained for each mother, and about 3 million reads were obtained for each child. TCR recombination output is similarly shaped by thymic selection in related and unrelated pairs, with a minor effect exerted by inherited differences. Normalized repertoire overlap was always found to be slightly, but never significantly, higher in related mother-child pairs than in unrelated mother-child pairs. With a sensitivity of about 100 clones per million clonotypes, no persistent microchimeric T cell clones were detected. In the study, deep NGS was used to compare the TCR beta repertoires of mothers and children, and features distinguishing related mother-child pairs from unrelated individuals were sought. The mean age was roughly 40 +/- 4 years for the mothers and about 12 +/- 4 years for the children. After adapter ligation with NEBNext reagents, the libraries were sequenced on Illumina HiSeq 2000 with 100+100 nt paired-end reads. To prevent cross-contamination, the mother and child libraries were prepared a month apart and were sequenced in separate runs. Between roughly 450,000 and 2,000,000 distinct TCR beta clonotypes were identified per donor. Naive TCR beta clonotypes were estimated from low-frequency clonotypes matched to each donor's FACS-determined naive share, without sorting.

The V and J genes are TRBV27 and TRBJ1-1; the D gene assignment is ambiguous. The sample comprised blood. This clonotype was sampled from a woman in her thirties or forties in good health. This receptor has the CDR3 CASSLLGSEAFF. The DNA sequence reads TGTGCCAGCAGTTTACTCGGGTCTGAAGCTTTCTTT.